Listed below are T cell receptor beta chains from one sample, sequenced in a study of cytomegalovirus exposure and HLA in healthy donors. Method: immunoSEQ multiplex PCR; TCRdb's copy keeps in-frame clones and lacks some. The table includes roughly 120,000 clones, roughly 79% detected once. Sequencing used PBMCs. These TCRs come from a woman in her 30s in good health and CMV-seronegative. Both conserved end residues are part of each CDR3. D genes are given only for firm matches. Part of the rows lack a size; the others show once, few, many or a class for expanded clones.

j_gene	v_gene	d_gene	abundance	CDR3aa	CDR3nt
TRBJ2-3	TRBV7-3	TRBD1	NA	CASSPATGEADTQYF	TGTGCCAGCAGCCCTGCGACAGGGGAGGCAGATACGCAGTATTTT
TRBJ2-2	TRBV7-2	TRBD1	NA	CASSLGQGVNTGELFF	TGTGCCAGCAGCCTGGGACAGGGGGTGAACACCGGGGAGCTGTTTTTT
TRBJ2-1	TRBV19	TRBD2	few	CASSSWTSGSYNEQFF	TGTGCCAGTAGTTCGTGGACTAGCGGGTCCTACAATGAGCAGTTCTTC
TRBJ1-1	TRBV2	TRBD1	NA	CASTLRQGGTEAFF	TGTGCCAGCACCTTACGACAGGGGGGAACTGAAGCTTTCTTT
TRBJ2-3	TRBV9	NA	NA	CASSPWTAGTDTQYF	TGTGCCAGCAGCCCTTGGACAGCTGGCACAGATACGCAGTATTTT
TRBJ2-1	TRBV18	TRBD2	NA	CASSPPAGGPGEQFF	TGTGCCAGCTCACCACCAGCGGGAGGGCCTGGTGAGCAGTTCTTC
TRBJ1-2	TRBV6-1	NA	NA	CASSNVRGLGGYTF	TGTGCCAGCAGTAACGTCAGGGGTTTAGGAGGCTACACCTTC
TRBJ2-5	TRBV2	NA	NA	CASTTGISQETQYF	TGTGCCAGTACAACAGGAATATCCCAAGAGACCCAGTACTTC
TRBJ2-2	TRBV7-9	TRBD1	NA	CASSPGQGTGELFF	TGTGCCAGCAGCCCGGGACAGGGGACCGGGGAGCTGTTTTTT
TRBJ1-5	TRBV4-3	NA	NA	CASSQQFGGGQPQHF	TGCGCCAGCAGCCAACAGTTCGGGGGAGGACAGCCCCAGCATTTT
TRBJ2-3	TRBV27	TRBD1	NA	CASSSTGTGFFTQYF	TGTGCCAGCAGTTCTACCGGGACAGGTTTCTTCACGCAGTATTTT
TRBJ2-1	TRBV7-8	TRBD2	once	CASSKGRLAGVSSYNEQFF	TGTGCCAGCAGCAAAGGTCGGCTAGCGGGAGTGAGTTCCTACAATGAGCAGTTCTTC
TRBJ1-2	TRBV7-6	TRBD1	NA	CASSPRGGFGHTF	TGTGCCAGCAGCCCTAGAGGGGGCTTCGGCCACACCTTC
TRBJ2-4	TRBV10-1	NA	NA	CASSESGGGKNIQYF	TGCGCCAGCAGTGAGTCGGGAGGCGGCAAAAACATTCAGTACTTC
TRBJ2-1	TRBV7-2	TRBD2	NA	CASSFLSTSGIYNEQFF	TGTGCCAGCAGCTTCTTAAGTACTAGCGGTATCTACAATGAGCAGTTCTTC
TRBJ2-1	TRBV4-2	TRBD2	NA	CASSQESVAGVNEQFF	TGTGCCAGCAGCCAAGAATCCGTCGCGGGAGTCAATGAGCAGTTCTTC
TRBJ2-7	TRBV13	TRBD1	NA	CASRFSGTGGYEQYF	TGTGCCAGCAGATTCTCCGGGACAGGGGGCTACGAGCAGTACTTC
TRBJ1-5	TRBV21-1	NA	once	CASSKAPDTPIQPQHF	TGTGCCAGCAGCAAAGCCCCCGACACACCGATTCAGCCCCAGCATTTT
TRBJ2-1	TRBV7-9	TRBD2	once	CSSSSGLAFDEQFF	TGTTCCAGCAGCTCGGGACTAGCCTTCGATGAGCAGTTCTTC
TRBJ1-5	TRBV6-1	NA	NA	CASRTEPYSNQPQHF	TGTGCCAGCAGGACAGAGCCCTATAGCAATCAGCCCCAGCATTTT
TRBJ2-1	TRBV30	TRBD2	NA	CAWSSGTSGIYNEQFF	TGTGCCTGGAGTTCCGGGACTAGCGGAATCTACAATGAGCAGTTCTTC
TRBJ1-6	TRBV7-2	TRBD1	NA	CASSLVRQGASPLHF	TGTGCCAGCAGCTTAGTTAGGCAGGGGGCGTCACCCCTCCACTTT
TRBJ2-7	TRBV15	NA	once	CATSRDLGQSPYEQYF	TGTGCCACCAGCAGAGATCTTGGGCAATCGCCCTACGAGCAGTACTTC
TRBJ2-7	TRBV9	NA	NA	CASSFTYEQYF	TGTGCCAGCAGTTTCACCTACGAGCAGTACTTC
TRBJ2-1	TRBV7-2	NA	NA	CASSLALASGNEQFF	TGTGCCAGCAGCTTAGCTCTAGCCAGCGGCAATGAGCAGTTCTTC
TRBJ1-5	TRBV19	NA	NA	CASKTQGPPQHF	TGTGCCAGTAAAACACAGGGCCCGCCCCAGCATTTT
TRBJ1-1	TRBV28	NA	once	CASTSFPRSPGF	TGTGCCAGCACCTCTTTCCCACGAAGCCCAGGCTTT
TRBJ2-5	TRBV6-1	NA	NA	CAGGLPTVKTQYF	TGTGCCGGGGGACTTCCCACCGTTAAGACCCAGTACTTC
TRBJ1-2	TRBV2	NA	medium-sized	CASSPTDIYGYTF	TGTGCCAGCAGTCCGACAGACATCTATGGCTACACCTTC
TRBJ2-2	TRBV4-1	NA	NA	CASSQRTGPGGPGELFF	TGCGCCAGCAGCCAAAGGACGGGTCCAGGAGGTCCCGGGGAGCTGTTTTTT
TRBJ1-1	TRBV28	NA	NA	CASTRGYNEAFF	TGTGCCAGCACCAGGGGTTACAATGAAGCTTTCTTT
TRBJ2-1	TRBV5-4	TRBD2	few	CASSLGLAVEQFF	TGTGCCAGCAGCTTGGGACTAGCGGTTGAGCAGTTCTTC
TRBJ2-7	TRBV15	TRBD2	few	CATSARREGFSSYEQYF	TGTGCCACCAGCGCGAGGCGGGAGGGGTTCTCCTCCTACGAGCAGTACTTC
TRBJ2-7	TRBV7-3	TRBD2	NA	CASSLSLAGTYEQYF	TGTGCCAGCAGCTTAAGCCTAGCGGGAACCTACGAGCAGTACTTC
TRBJ2-3	TRBV7-6	TRBD2	NA	CASSSVLAGLGDTQYF	TGTGCCAGCAGCTCCGTCCTAGCGGGACTGGGAGATACGCAGTATTTT
TRBJ1-5	TRBV9	NA	few	CASSVGPGNNQPQHF	TGTGCCAGCAGCGTAGGCCCAGGGAACAATCAGCCCCAGCATTTT
TRBJ2-7	TRBV2	NA	NA	CASATVQGNYEQYF	TGTGCCAGCGCCACGGTTCAGGGAAACTACGAGCAGTACTTC
TRBJ2-3	TRBV28	TRBD2	NA	CASSLAGGPTDTQYF	TGTGCCAGCAGTTTAGCGGGAGGGCCGACAGATACGCAGTATTTT
TRBJ1-1	TRBV7-2	NA	NA	CASRSNQATEAFF	TGTGCCAGCAGGTCAAACCAGGCAACTGAAGCTTTCTTT
TRBJ2-5	TRBV6-5	TRBD2	few	CASRGLAGVETQYF	TGTGCCAGCAGAGGACTAGCGGGAGTAGAGACCCAGTACTTC
TRBJ1-4	TRBV9	TRBD1	NA	CASSVDTGGTNEKLFF	TGTGCCAGCAGCGTAGATACAGGGGGAACTAATGAAAAACTGTTTTTT
TRBJ2-2	TRBV27	TRBD1	NA	CASGPGQGAVGELFF	TGTGCCAGCGGGCCGGGACAGGGGGCTGTCGGGGAGCTGTTTTTT
TRBJ2-7	TRBV4-1	TRBD1	NA	CASSRPGTGVSNEQYF	TGCGCCAGCAGCCGACCCGGGACAGGGGTATCTAACGAGCAGTACTTC
TRBJ2-3	TRBV28	TRBD2	NA	CASSLLAGDTQYF	TGTGCCAGCAGTTTATTAGCGGGGGATACGCAGTATTTT